Detailed here is one T cell receptor beta chain. V lost 3 bases and J lost 5, with 13 bases in between. Germline V lookup: CDR1 SEHNR, CDR2 FQNEAQ (reference sequence). This CDR3 comprises 14 residues. This record comes from a study of blood T cell repertoires in COVID-19. Whole-study context: Sites across the United States, Italy and Spain contributed samples from acute and convalescent COVID-19. The analysed material was cDNA or gDNA that came from T cells, B-cell-depleted T cells, or PBMCs.

How the authors handled the data: Researchers report that nucleated cell counts were estimated from reference gene primer amplification. Measured with immunoSEQ multiplex PCR; TCRdb has only the in-frame clones, and not every one. That table is the source of V, J and clone size, and D and trimming were worked out from the DNA. This repertoire shows about 200,000 clones, 89% found once; its top ten account for around 7%. The sequence derives from a man aged 35 to 55 with acute or convalescent COVID-19. This rearrangement joins TRBV7-9 to TRBJ1-1, with D unresolved. Material for sequencing was peripheral blood. The CDR3 sequence: CASSLRRDGTEAFF. In DNA form, the CDR3 reads TGTGCCAGCAGCTTGAGGAGGGATGGGACTGAAGCTTTCTTT.